This TCR beta chain was found in a study of metastatic and nonmetastatic thyroid tumors. The overall study: Both malignant and benign thyroid patients supplied peripheral blood and tumor or nodule tissue samples, across which the repertoires of these patients were then compared. Study-level points and caveats: Reports indicated that malignant thyroid tumors showed significantly higher TCR beta diversity than benign nodules did, in blood and tumor.

The length of the CDR3 is 13 residues. Trimming left V 4 bases short and J 5 bases short, with 12 bases between. The germline CDR1 and CDR2 sequences are SNHLY and FYNNEI. Every patient was untreated before thyroid surgery. On this clone: The target antigen is unknown.

TCRdb reanalyzed the PCR reads with MiXCR. The sample gives approximately 21,000 clones, approximately 26% of which show up once; around 5.8% is in the top ten. J is TRBJ2-7 and V is TRBV2; D gene unclear. The material sequenced was blood. The origin of this receptor is a female donor with papillary thyroid cancer or a benign thyroid nodule (not recorded which). Some clones in this sample may be carry-over from other donors' samples. This CDR3 reads CASSVLEWNEQYF. The CDR3 coding sequence is TGTGCCAGCAGTGTTCTCGAATGGAACGAGCAGTACTTC.